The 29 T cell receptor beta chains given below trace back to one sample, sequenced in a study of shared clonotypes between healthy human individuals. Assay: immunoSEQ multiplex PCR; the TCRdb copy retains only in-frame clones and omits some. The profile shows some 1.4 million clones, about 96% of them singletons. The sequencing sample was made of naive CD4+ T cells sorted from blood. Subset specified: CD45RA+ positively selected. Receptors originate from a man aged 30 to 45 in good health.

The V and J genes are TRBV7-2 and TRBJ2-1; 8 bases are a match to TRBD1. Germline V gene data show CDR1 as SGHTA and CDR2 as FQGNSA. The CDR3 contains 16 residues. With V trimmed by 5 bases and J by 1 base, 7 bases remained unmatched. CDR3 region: CASSGGRDRSYNEQFF. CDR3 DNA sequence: TGTGCCAGCAGCGGAGGAAGGGACAGGTCCTACAATGAGCAGTTCTTC. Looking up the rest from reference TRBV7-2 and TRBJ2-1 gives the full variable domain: GAGVSQSPSNKVTEKGKDVELRCDPISGHTALYWYRQSLGQGLEFLIYFQGNSAPDKSGLPSDRFSAERTGGSVSTLTIQRTQQEDSAVYLCASSGGRDRSYNEQFFGPGTRLTVL.

The CDR3 spells CASSPGRLASTGELFF. Here the CDR3 DNA reads TGTGCCAGCAGCCCCGGAAGGCTAGCGTCCACCGGGGAGCTGTTTTTT. This chain connects TRBV5-4 to TRBJ2-2, with D possibly matching TRBD2 (6 bases). This CDR3 has 16 residues. CDR1 and CDR2 from the germline V gene are SGHNT and YYREEE (reference sequence). The germline V and J ends were trimmed by 4 bases and 4 bases, with 17 bases remaining between them.

The CDR3 reads CASSLQLGNQPQHF. CDR3 bases: TGTGCCAGCAGTTTACAGCTGGGCAATCAGCCCCAGCATTTT. The chain couples TRBV27 to TRBJ1-5; the D is unclear. Between the trimmed V and J ends, which lost 2 bases and 2 bases, there was a span of 7 bases. The CDR3 is 14 amino acids. From germline, CDR1 is MNHEY and CDR2 SMNVEV (reference sequence).

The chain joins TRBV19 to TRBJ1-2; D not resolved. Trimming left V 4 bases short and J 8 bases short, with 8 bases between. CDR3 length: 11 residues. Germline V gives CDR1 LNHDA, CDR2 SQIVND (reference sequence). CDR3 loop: CASSTMNGYTF. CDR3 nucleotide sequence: TGTGCCAGTAGTACTATGAACGGCTACACCTTC. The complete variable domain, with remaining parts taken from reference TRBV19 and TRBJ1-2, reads DGGITQSPKYLFRKEGQNVTLSCEQNLNHDAMYWYRQDPGQGLRLIYYSQIVNDFQKGDIAEGYSVSREKKESFPLTVTSAQKNPTAFYLCASSTMNGYTFGSGTRLTVV.

This CDR3 is CASSLPGQETQYF. CDR3 nucleotides: TGTGCCAGCAGTTTACCGGGACAAGAGACCCAGTACTTC. V usage is TRBV25-1 and J usage is TRBJ2-5; TRBD2 is a possible D gene (5 bases). Trimming removed 5 bases at V and 2 bases at J, with 9 bases between. Per germline, CDR1 MGHDK and CDR2 SYGVNS. The CDR3 covers 13 residues.

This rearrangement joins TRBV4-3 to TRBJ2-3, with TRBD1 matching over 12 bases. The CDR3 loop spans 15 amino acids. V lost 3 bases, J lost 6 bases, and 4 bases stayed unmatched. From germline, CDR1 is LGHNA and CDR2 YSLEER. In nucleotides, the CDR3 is TGCGCCAGCAGCCACCCGGGACAGGGGGCCGATACGCAGTATTTT. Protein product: CASSHPGQGADTQYF.

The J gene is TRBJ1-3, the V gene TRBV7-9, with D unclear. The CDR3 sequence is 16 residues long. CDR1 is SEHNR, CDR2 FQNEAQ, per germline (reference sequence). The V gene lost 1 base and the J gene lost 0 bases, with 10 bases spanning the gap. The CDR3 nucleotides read TGTGCCAGCAGCTTAGTAATGGCTCCCTCTGGAAACACCATATATTTT. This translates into CASSLVMAPSGNTIYF.

DNA of the CDR3: TGTGCCAGCAGCACGACATTAAAACAGGGGCCGGGAGAGACCCAGTACTTC. Protein sequence: CASSTTLKQGPGETQYF. The chain has TRBV5-6 and TRBJ2-5; 7 bases are shared with TRBD1. Trimming cost V 4 bases and J 4 bases; bases outside gene matches: 16. The CDR3 spans 17 residues. Per the germline V gene, CDR1 is SGHDT and CDR2 is YYEEEE.

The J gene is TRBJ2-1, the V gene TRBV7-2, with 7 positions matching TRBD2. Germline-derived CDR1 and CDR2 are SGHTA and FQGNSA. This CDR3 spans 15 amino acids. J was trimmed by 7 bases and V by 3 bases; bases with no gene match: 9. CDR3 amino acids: CASSLRGLQTNEQFF. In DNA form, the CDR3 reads TGTGCCAGCAGCTTGAGGGGACTACAGACTAATGAGCAGTTCTTC.

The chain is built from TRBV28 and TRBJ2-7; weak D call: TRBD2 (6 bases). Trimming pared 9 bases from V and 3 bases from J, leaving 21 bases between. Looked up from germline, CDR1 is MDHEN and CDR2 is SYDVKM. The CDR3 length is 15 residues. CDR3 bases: TGTGCCAGTTTAACCAATAGCGGTCCTCGCTACGAGCAGTACTTC. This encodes CASLTNSGPRYEQYF. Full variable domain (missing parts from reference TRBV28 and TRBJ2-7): DVKVTQSSRYLVKRTGEKVFLECVQDMDHENMFWYRQDPGLGLRLIYFSYDVKMKEKGDIPEGYSVSREKKERFSLILESASTNQTSMYLCASLTNSGPRYEQYFGPGTRLTVT.

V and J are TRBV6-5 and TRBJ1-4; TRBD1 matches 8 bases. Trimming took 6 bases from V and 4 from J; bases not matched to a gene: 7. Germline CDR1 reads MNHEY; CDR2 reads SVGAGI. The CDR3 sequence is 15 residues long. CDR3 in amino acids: CASRTGTGINEKLFF. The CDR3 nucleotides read TGTGCCAGCAGGACCGGGACAGGTATTAATGAAAAACTGTTTTTT.

The CDR3 DNA is TGTGCCAGCAGCGTAGCTGGGGAGTGGGGGCCCCAGCATTTT. As protein: CASSVAGEWGPQHF. This chain uses TRBV9 with TRBJ1-5; no reliable D call. Germline V gene sequence: CDR1 SGDLS, CDR2 YYNGEE. Trimming pared 0 bases from V and 9 bases from J, leaving 13 bases between. The CDR3 loop spans 14 amino acids.

The CDR3: CASSAGTIHYNEQFF. CDR3 DNA sequence: TGTGCCAGCAGTGCTGGGACTATACATTACAATGAGCAGTTCTTC. The chain uses TRBV27 and TRBJ2-1; TRBD2 matches 7 bases. The trim removed 5 bases at V and 4 bases at J, leaving 8 bases unmatched. The CDR3 contains 15 residues. Germline V CDR1 and CDR2: MNHEY, SMNVEV (reference sequence).

CDR3: CAWSGRQGDNEQYF. The CDR3 DNA is TGTGCCTGGAGTGGAAGACAGGGGGACAACGAGCAGTACTTC. The V gene is TRBV30, the J gene TRBJ2-7, with TRBD1 matching over 9 bases. Trimming removed 1 base from V and 5 bases from J; junction bases left unmatched: 6. CDR3 length: 14 amino acids. Germline V gene lookup returns CDR1 GTSNPN and CDR2 SVGIG (reference sequence).

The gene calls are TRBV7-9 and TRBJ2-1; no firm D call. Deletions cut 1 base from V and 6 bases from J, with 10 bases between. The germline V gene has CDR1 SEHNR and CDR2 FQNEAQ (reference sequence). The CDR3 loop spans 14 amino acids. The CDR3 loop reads CASSLGLVGNEQFF. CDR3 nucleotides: TGTGCCAGCAGCTTAGGTCTAGTTGGCAATGAGCAGTTCTTC.

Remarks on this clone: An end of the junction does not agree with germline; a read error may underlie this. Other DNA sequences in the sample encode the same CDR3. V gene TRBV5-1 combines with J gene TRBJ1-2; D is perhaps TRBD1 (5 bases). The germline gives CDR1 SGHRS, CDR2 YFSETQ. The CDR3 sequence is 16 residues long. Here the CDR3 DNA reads TGCGCCAGCAGGCGCAGACCGGGGGAGGTTAACTATGGTTACACCTTC. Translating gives CASRRRPGEVNYGYTF.

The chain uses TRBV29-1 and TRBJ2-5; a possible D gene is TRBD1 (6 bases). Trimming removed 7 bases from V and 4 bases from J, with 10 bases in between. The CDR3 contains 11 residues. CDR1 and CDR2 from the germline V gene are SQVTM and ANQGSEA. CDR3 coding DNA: TGCAGCGCGAAACAGGGAGAGACCCAGTACTTC. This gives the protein CSAKQGETQYF.

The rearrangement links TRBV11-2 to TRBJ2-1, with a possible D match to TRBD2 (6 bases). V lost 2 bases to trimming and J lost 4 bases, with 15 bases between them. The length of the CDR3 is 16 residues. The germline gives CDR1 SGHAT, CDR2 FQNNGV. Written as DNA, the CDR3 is TGTGCCAGCAGCTTAAGGACTATCCTACTGTACAATGAGCAGTTCTTC. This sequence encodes CASSLRTILLYNEQFF.

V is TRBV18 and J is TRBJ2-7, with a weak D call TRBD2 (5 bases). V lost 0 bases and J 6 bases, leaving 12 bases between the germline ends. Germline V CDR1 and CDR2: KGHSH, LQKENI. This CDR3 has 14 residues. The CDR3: CASSPPGSTAEQYF. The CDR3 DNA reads TGTGCCAGCTCACCACCGGGGAGTACCGCCGAGCAGTACTTC.

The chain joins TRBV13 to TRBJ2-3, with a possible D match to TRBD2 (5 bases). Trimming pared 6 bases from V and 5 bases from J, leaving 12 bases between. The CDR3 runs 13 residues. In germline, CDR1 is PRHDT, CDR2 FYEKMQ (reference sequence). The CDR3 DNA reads TGTGCCAGCAGTCGGACGGGGAGAGATACGCAGTATTTT. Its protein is CASSRTGRDTQYF.

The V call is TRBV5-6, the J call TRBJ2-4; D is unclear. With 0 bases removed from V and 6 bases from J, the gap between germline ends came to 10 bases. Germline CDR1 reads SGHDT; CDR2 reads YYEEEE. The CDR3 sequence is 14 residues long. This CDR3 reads CASSLAVRVNIQYF. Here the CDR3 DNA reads TGTGCCAGCAGCTTGGCAGTGAGAGTAAACATTCAGTACTTC. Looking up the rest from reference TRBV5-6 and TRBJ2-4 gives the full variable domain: DAGVTQSPTHLIKTRGQQVTLRCSPKSGHDTVSWYQQALGQGPQFIFQYYEEEERQRGNFPDRFSGHQFPNYSSELNVNALLLGDSALYLCASSLAVRVNIQYFGAGTRLSVL.

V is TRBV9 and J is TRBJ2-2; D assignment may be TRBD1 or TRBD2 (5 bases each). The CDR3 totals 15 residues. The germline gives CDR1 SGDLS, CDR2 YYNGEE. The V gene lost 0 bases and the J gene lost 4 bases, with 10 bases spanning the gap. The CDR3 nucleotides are TGTGCCAGCAGCGTAGGTCTGGGGACCACCGGGGAGCTGTTTTTT. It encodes CASSVGLGTTGELFF.

CDR3 DNA: TGTGCCAGCAGTGAACCCCAGGGCCAGTTCTTC. The encoded protein is CASSEPQGQFF. The rearrangement uses TRBV6-1 and TRBJ2-1, with D possibly TRBD1 on 5 matching bases. V was clipped by 2 bases and J by 13 bases, with 9 bases between them. Germline CDR1 is MNHNS and CDR2 is SASEGT. CDR3 length: 11 residues.

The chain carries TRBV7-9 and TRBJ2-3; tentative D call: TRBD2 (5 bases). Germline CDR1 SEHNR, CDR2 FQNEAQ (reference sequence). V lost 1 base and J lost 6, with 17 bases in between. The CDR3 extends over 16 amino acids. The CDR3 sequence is CASSLDPPGSGDTQYF. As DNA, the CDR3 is TGTGCCAGCAGCTTAGATCCTCCGGGATCGGGGGATACGCAGTATTTT.

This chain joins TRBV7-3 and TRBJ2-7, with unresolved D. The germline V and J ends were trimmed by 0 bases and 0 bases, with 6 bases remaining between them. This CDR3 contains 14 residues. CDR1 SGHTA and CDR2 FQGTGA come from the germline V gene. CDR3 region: CASSLTGHSYEQYF. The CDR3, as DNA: TGTGCCAGCAGCTTAACGGGCCACTCCTACGAGCAGTACTTC.

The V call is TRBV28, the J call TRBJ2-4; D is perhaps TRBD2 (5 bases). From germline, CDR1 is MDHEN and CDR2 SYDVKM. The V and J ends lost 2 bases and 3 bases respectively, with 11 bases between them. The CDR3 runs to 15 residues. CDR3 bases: TGTGCCAGCAGTTTACCTTCCGGAGGCAAAAACATTCAGTACTTC. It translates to CASSLPSGGKNIQYF.

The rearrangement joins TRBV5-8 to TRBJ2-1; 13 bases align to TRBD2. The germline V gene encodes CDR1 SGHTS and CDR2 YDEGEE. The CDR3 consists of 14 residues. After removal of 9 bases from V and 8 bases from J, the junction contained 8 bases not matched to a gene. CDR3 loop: CATATSGREDEQFF. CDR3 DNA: TGTGCCACCGCTACTAGCGGGAGGGAGGATGAGCAGTTCTTC.

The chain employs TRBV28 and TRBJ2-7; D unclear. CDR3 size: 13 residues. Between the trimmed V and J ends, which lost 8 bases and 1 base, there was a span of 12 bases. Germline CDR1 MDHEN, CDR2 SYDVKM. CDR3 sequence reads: CASDDGPSYEQYF. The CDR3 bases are TGTGCCAGCGACGACGGGCCATCCTACGAGCAGTACTTC.

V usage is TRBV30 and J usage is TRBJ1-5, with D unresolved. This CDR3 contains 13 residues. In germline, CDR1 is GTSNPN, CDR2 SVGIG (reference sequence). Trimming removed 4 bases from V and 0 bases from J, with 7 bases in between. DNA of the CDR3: TGTGCCTGGAACGCAAATAGCAATCAGCCCCAGCATTTT. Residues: CAWNANSNQPQHF. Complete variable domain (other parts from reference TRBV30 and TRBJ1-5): SQTIHQWPATLVQPVGSPLSLECTVEGTSNPNLYWYRQAAGRGLQLLFYSVGIGQISSEVPQNLSASRPQDRQFILSSKKLLLSDSGFYLCAWNANSNQPQHFGDGTRLSIL.